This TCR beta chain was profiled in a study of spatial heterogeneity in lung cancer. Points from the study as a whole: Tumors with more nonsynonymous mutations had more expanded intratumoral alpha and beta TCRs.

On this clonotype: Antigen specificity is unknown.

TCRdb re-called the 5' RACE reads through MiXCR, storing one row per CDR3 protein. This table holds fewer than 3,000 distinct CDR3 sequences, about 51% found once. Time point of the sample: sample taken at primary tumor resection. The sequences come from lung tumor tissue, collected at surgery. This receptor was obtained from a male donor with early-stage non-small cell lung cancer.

The CDR3 loop is CASTDPLRWGEGTDTQYF. CDR3 nucleotide sequence: TGTGCCAGCACCGACCCCCTCCGTTGGGGGGAAGGCACAGATACGCAGTATTTT. The chain has TRBV7-2 and TRBJ2-3, with a tentative D call TRBD2 (6 bases). Per germline, CDR1 SGHTA and CDR2 FQGNSA. The V gene lost 7 bases and the J gene lost 1 base, with 24 bases spanning the gap. The CDR3 has 18 residues.